This is a list of T cell receptor beta chains from one sample in a study of OX40 agonist ivuxolimab in advanced cancers. The repertoire was sequenced with immunoSEQ multiplex PCR; TCRdb's copy has only in-frame clones and lacks some. Of 150,000 to 190,000 clones detected, 94% appear once; the ten largest clones hold under 0.4%. The sequencing here drew on CD4+ or CD8+ T cells sorted from blood, taken in a trial of the OX40 agonist ivuxolimab. These receptors came from an adult with an advanced solid tumor such as melanoma, head and neck, liver or kidney cancer. CDR3s include the opening cysteine and the closing phenylalanine or tryptophan. Fields, in order: D gene, V gene, clone size, J gene, CDR3 DNA, CDR3 protein. The D gene is left open where the match is weak. The size entry is marked missing in some rows and otherwise reads once, few, many or a size class.

-	TRBV18	-	TRBJ2-5	TGTGCCAGCTCACCATATTCCAGCGGAGAGACCCAGTACTTC	CASSPYSSGETQYF
-	TRBV7-6	-	TRBJ2-7	TGTGCCAGCAGCTTAAGGTCCGGCCAGGGTATGGACGAGCAGTACTTC	CASSLRSGQGMDEQYF
-	TRBV28	-	TRBJ2-7	TGTGCCAGCAGTCCCCCAGGGGGGCCCTTTTACGAGCAGTACTTC	CASSPPGGPFYEQYF
-	TRBV28	-	TRBJ1-4	TGTGCCAGCAGTAGGGGCCCTGGGACTAATGAAAAACTGTTTTTT	CASSRGPGTNEKLFF
-	TRBV21-1	-	TRBJ2-7	TGTGCCAGCAGCACTCCCGGGGGAAGGACTAGCCGCTCCTACGAGCAGTACTTC	CASSTPGGRTSRSYEQYF
-	TRBV5-1	-	TRBJ1-5	TGCGCCAGCAGCTTGTCGGGGGGCGGTCAGCCCCAGCATTTT	CASSLSGGGQPQHF
-	TRBV5-1	-	TRBJ1-1	TGCGCCAGCAGCTTAGCCGGGACGAACACTGAAGCTTTCTTT	CASSLAGTNTEAFF
TRBD1	TRBV5-1	once	TRBJ2-5	TGCGCCACCGGACAGGGCGGGGAGACCCAGTACTTC	CATGQGGETQYF
TRBD2	TRBV10-1	-	TRBJ2-7	TGCGCCAGCAGTGAGTCGACTAGCGGGAGGGCCCCCTCCTACGAGCAGTACTTC	CASSESTSGRAPSYEQYF
-	TRBV7-2	-	TRBJ2-7	TGTGCCAGCAGCTCCCATTCCGGGAACTCCTACGAGCAGTACTTC	CASSSHSGNSYEQYF
TRBD1	TRBV5-1	few	TRBJ1-2	TGCGCCAGCAGCCATGGGGGGACGACAGGGAACTATGGCTACACCTTC	CASSHGGTTGNYGYTF
TRBD1	TRBV13	-	TRBJ2-7	TGTGCCAGCAGCCCCGGGACAGTGGGCTACGAGCAGTACTTC	CASSPGTVGYEQYF
-	TRBV10-3	-	TRBJ1-1	TGTGCCATCAGGCAAGGTATGAACACTGAAGCTTTCTTT	CAIRQGMNTEAFF
-	TRBV15	-	TRBJ2-1	TGTGCCACCAGCAGGACTGGGGTCGAGGAGCAGTTCTTC	CATSRTGVEEQFF
TRBD2	TRBV23-1	-	TRBJ2-1	TGCGCCAGCGCTCCACCGACTAGCGGGGGGTATAATGAGCAGTTCTTC	CASAPPTSGGYNEQFF
-	TRBV6-6	-	TRBJ1-2	TGTGCCAGCAGTTCCGGCGGAGCTTCTTATGGCTACACCTTC	CASSSGGASYGYTF
TRBD1	TRBV2	-	TRBJ2-7	TGTGCCAGCAGTGACTCAGGGGGCCCTCAGTACTTC	CASSDSGGPQYF
TRBD2	TRBV2	once	TRBJ2-1	TGTGCCACCAAGGGTTCTAGCGGATCTTACAATGAGCAGTTCTTC	CATKGSSGSYNEQFF
-	TRBV28	-	TRBJ1-1	TGTGCCAGCATTAAGTGGGGGGCCTACTACATGAACACTGAAGCTTTCTTT	CASIKWGAYYMNTEAFF
TRBD1	TRBV18	-	TRBJ2-7	TGTGCCAGCTCCCCCCGGACAGGTAGTTTCTACGAGCAGTACTTC	CASSPRTGSFYEQYF
-	TRBV19	-	TRBJ1-1	TGTGCCACCCACCCCTCGTGGGGGGGCACTGAAGCTTTCTTT	CATHPSWGGTEAFF
-	TRBV5-3	-	TRBJ2-3	TGTGCCAGAAGCCTGACCCTAGGACCTACGCAGTATTTT	CARSLTLGPTQYF
-	TRBV14	-	TRBJ2-2	TGTGCCAGCCGAAACTCGAACACCGGGGAGCTGTTTTTT	CASRNSNTGELFF
-	TRBV2	-	TRBJ1-1	TGTGCCAGCAGCGACCAGGGGAACACTGAAGCTTTCTTT	CASSDQGNTEAFF
-	TRBV19	once	TRBJ2-2	TGTGCCAGTACCCGGGAGCTGTTTTTT	CASTRELFF
-	TRBV5-8	-	TRBJ1-2	TGTGCCAGCAGGACTACACGACAGACCTATGGCTACACCTTC	CASRTTRQTYGYTF
TRBD2	TRBV28	-	TRBJ2-1	TGTGCCAGCAGTACCCAATGGGTTAGCGGGAGGGAGGGGCAGTTCTTC	CASSTQWVSGREGQFF
-	TRBV7-2	-	TRBJ2-5	TGTGCCAGCAGCTTGCAGGGACCCTCTCAAGAGACCCAGTACTTC	CASSLQGPSQETQYF
TRBD2	TRBV5-4	once	TRBJ2-3	TGTGCCAGCAGCCCGGGAGGGGATACGCAGTATTTT	CASSPGGDTQYF
-	TRBV18	-	TRBJ1-1	TGTGCCAGCTCACCACCGGGGGCCCTTACGAACACTGAAGCTTTCTTT	CASSPPGALTNTEAFF
-	TRBV7-9	-	TRBJ1-5	TGTGCCAGCAGCAAAAGGGAGACTGGCAATCAGCCCCAGCATTTT	CASSKRETGNQPQHF
TRBD1	TRBV6-5	-	TRBJ1-2	TGTGCCAGCAGTCTTACGGGACAGGATAATTATGGCTACACCTTC	CASSLTGQDNYGYTF
TRBD1	TRBV4-1	-	TRBJ1-2	TGCGCCAGCAGCCCGGCCGAGACAGGGGTAACTAACTATGGCTACACCTTC	CASSPAETGVTNYGYTF
TRBD2	TRBV9	-	TRBJ2-5	TGTGCCAGCAGCGTAGGGAGGGTGGCGGGGGTCGTGGAGACCCAGTACTTC	CASSVGRVAGVVETQYF
TRBD1	TRBV7-3	-	TRBJ2-6	TGTGCCAGCAGCCCCCAGGGGGCCGGGGCCAACGTCCTGACTTTC	CASSPQGAGANVLTF
-	TRBV27	-	TRBJ2-5	TGTGCCAGCAGCTACCCGGGAAAGTACCAAGAGACCCAGTACTTC	CASSYPGKYQETQYF
TRBD2	TRBV5-6	-	TRBJ2-3	TGTGCCAGCAGCTTGGCACTAGCGGGGGGTACAGATACGCAGTATTTT	CASSLALAGGTDTQYF
TRBD2	TRBV28	few	TRBJ2-7	TGTGCCAGCCGACTAGCGGGAGTGGGAAGGGGCTACGAGCAGTACTTC	CASRLAGVGRGYEQYF
TRBD1	TRBV4-3	-	TRBJ2-2	TGCGCCAGCAGCCAAGATCTAGGGGGCACGGGCGGGGAGCTGTTTTTT	CASSQDLGGTGGELFF
TRBD2	TRBV7-9	once	TRBJ2-1	TGTGCCAGCAGCTTAGTGAGCGGGAGGGGGAATGAGCAGTTCTTC	CASSLVSGRGNEQFF
-	TRBV18	-	TRBJ2-1	TGTGCCAGCTCACCAAGTGTAAACGGGAATGAGCAGTTCTTC	CASSPSVNGNEQFF
-	TRBV11-2	-	TRBJ2-7	TGTGTCAGCAGCTTAGGGGACGGACCGGGGGCCTACGAGCAGTACTTC	CVSSLGDGPGAYEQYF
-	TRBV27	-	TRBJ1-2	TGTGCCAGCAGCCTCACAGGGAGGGATGGCTACACCTTC	CASSLTGRDGYTF
TRBD1	TRBV11-3	-	TRBJ2-1	TGTGCCAGCAGCTTACAGGGAGCCCAGGGGGTTGAGCAGTTCTTC	CASSLQGAQGVEQFF
-	TRBV7-9	-	TRBJ2-1	TGTGCCAGCAGCTTCGGACAGTACAATGAGCAGTTCTTC	CASSFGQYNEQFF
TRBD1	TRBV11-2	-	TRBJ1-2	TGTGCCAGCAGCTTAGAACAGGGGGCGCGTCTGGGAGGCTACACCTTC	CASSLEQGARLGGYTF
TRBD1	TRBV29-1	-	TRBJ1-4	TGCAGCGTTGAACGCGGGACAGGGGTTGAAAAACTGTTTTTT	CSVERGTGVEKLFF
-	TRBV4-3	-	TRBJ1-4	TGCGCCAGCAGCCAAGGGACACTAGATAATGAAAAACTGTTTTTT	CASSQGTLDNEKLFF
-	TRBV5-4	-	TRBJ1-1	TGTGCCAGCAGCTTGGTAGTCCTTAGAAACACTGAAGCTTTCTTT	CASSLVVLRNTEAFF
TRBD1	TRBV28	-	TRBJ1-2	TGTGCCAGCAGCCGCCCCGCGACAGGGGTGTATGGCTACACCTTC	CASSRPATGVYGYTF
-	TRBV18	-	TRBJ1-3	TGTGCCAGCTCACCACCCGGGGTTGGAAACACCATATATTTT	CASSPPGVGNTIYF
-	TRBV28	-	TRBJ1-2	TGTGCCAGCATCTCAACTGGCGGGACTATGGAGGGCTACACCTTC	CASISTGGTMEGYTF
-	TRBV4-1	-	TRBJ1-4	TGCGCCAGCAGCCTTTCACAGGGACTCTGGGCAACTAATGAAAAACTGTTTTTT	CASSLSQGLWATNEKLFF
-	TRBV7-8	once	TRBJ1-2	TGTGCCAGCAGCTCCCGGACAGAGAATGGCTACACCTTC	CASSSRTENGYTF
-	TRBV6-5	-	TRBJ1-2	TGTGCCAGCAGTTACATTCCCAAGGGATACTATGGCTACACCTTC	CASSYIPKGYYGYTF
-	TRBV5-1	-	TRBJ1-4	TGCGCCAGCAGCTTAGAAGGCAGGGCCCCGAGAAAACTGTTTTTT	CASSLEGRAPRKLFF
TRBD2	TRBV9	-	TRBJ2-1	TGTGCCAGCAGCGTAGAGCAGCGGGGGGGGAGGAATGAGCAGTTCTTC	CASSVEQRGGRNEQFF
-	TRBV6-5	-	TRBJ1-1	TGTGCCAGCAGACAGACAGGATCCTTGAACACTGAAGCTTTCTTT	CASRQTGSLNTEAFF
-	TRBV9	-	TRBJ2-2	TGTGCCAGCAGCGTGTACACCGGGGAGCTGTTTTTT	CASSVYTGELFF
-	TRBV14	-	TRBJ2-2	TGTGCCAGCAGCCAAGATTGGGGGATCGCCGGGGAGCTGTTTTTT	CASSQDWGIAGELFF